The 20 T cell receptor beta chains presented below share a single source sample, sequenced in a study of T cell changes during pregnancy in multiple sclerosis. Using immunoSEQ multiplex PCR, the repertoire was profiled, and TCRdb retains in-frame clones only, with some absent. The sample includes some 80,000 clones, roughly 90% of them seen just once. This specimen consisted of peripheral blood, obtained in the first trimester of pregnancy. These receptors all stem from a female donor in good health, enrolled as a control in a pregnancy study.

The chain employs TRBV18 and TRBJ2-7, with 10 bases lining up with TRBD2. Losses at the gene ends were 4 bases for V and 2 bases for J; bases not matched to a gene: 2. The CDR3 spans 14 residues. Germline V lookup: CDR1 KGHSH, CDR2 LQKENI. The CDR3 region has the DNA TGTGCCAGCTCACTAGCGGGGGGCCCCTACGAGCAGTACTTC. Protein: CASSLAGGPYEQYF. Full variable domain (remainder filled in from reference TRBV18 and TRBJ2-7): NAGVMQNPRHLVRRRGQEARLRCSPMKGHSHVYWYRQLPEEGLKFMVYLQKENIIDESGMPKERFSAEFPKEGPSILRIQQVVRGDSAAYFCASSLAGGPYEQYFGPGTRLTVT.

This chain uses TRBV4-3 with TRBJ2-1, with TRBD2 matching 8 bases. Trimming cost V 0 bases and J 9 bases; bases outside gene matches: 16. The CDR3 is 18 amino acids. The germline V gene has CDR1 LGHNA and CDR2 YSLEER. CDR3 nucleotide sequence: TGCGCCAGCAGCCAAGATCTAGTAGTGGGACTAGAGGGGGGTGAGCAGTTCTTC. Translated: CASSQDLVVGLEGGEQFF.

The chain combines TRBV5-6 with TRBJ2-5, with TRBD1 matching over 8 bases. The CDR3 runs 15 residues. Trimming took 2 bases from V and 2 from J; bases not matched to a gene: 5. Germline V gene sequence: CDR1 SGHDT, CDR2 YYEEEE. This CDR3 reads CASSFDRGRQETQYF. The CDR3 coding sequence is TGTGCCAGCAGCTTTGACAGGGGCCGACAAGAGACCCAGTACTTC.

V and J are TRBV28 and TRBJ1-1; perhaps TRBD1 as D (6 bases). The germline V gene has CDR1 MDHEN and CDR2 SYDVKM. The V gene lost 10 bases and the J gene lost 2 bases, with 17 bases spanning the gap. This CDR3 spans 14 amino acids. Written as DNA, the CDR3 is TGTGCCACCGGAAGGGGGGGGGTCAACACTGAAGCTTTCTTT. Translation: CATGRGGVNTEAFF.

This sequence joins TRBV5-1 and TRBJ1-2, with D possibly being TRBD1 (5 bases). CDR3 length: 13 amino acids. Per germline, CDR1 SGHRS and CDR2 YFSETQ. Between the trimmed V and J ends, which lost 0 bases and 5 bases, there was a span of 8 bases. The CDR3 spells CASSLVTAYGYTF. The CDR3 DNA reads as TGCGCCAGCAGCTTGGTGACAGCGTATGGCTACACCTTC.

The chain couples TRBV13 to TRBJ2-7; TRBD2 aligns across 10 bases. This CDR3 spans 13 amino acids. Germline trimming cut 5 bases from V and 7 bases from J; bases unmatched to any gene: 5. Germline V lookup: CDR1 PRHDT, CDR2 FYEKMQ (reference sequence). The chain's CDR3 is CASSPGTSVEQYF. The CDR3 nucleotides read TGTGCCAGCAGCCCCGGGACTAGCGTTGAGCAGTACTTC.

The chain recombines TRBV18 with TRBJ1-2, with 8 bases lining up with TRBD1. V shed 6 bases, J shed 4 bases, and the junction held 10 bases outside the gene matches. Germline CDR1 and CDR2: KGHSH and LQKENI. This CDR3 contains 15 residues. CDR3 coding DNA: TGTGCCAGCTCCCAAGGACAGGGCCGAACCTATGGCTACACCTTC. Translated: CASSQGQGRTYGYTF.

The rearrangement joins TRBV27 to TRBJ1-2; 7 nucleotides align to TRBD1. With 7 bases clipped from V and 8 bases from J, the junction kept 7 bases outside the gene matches. Germline loops: CDR1 MNHEY, CDR2 SMNVEV (reference sequence). The CDR3 spans 12 residues. For the CDR3, the DNA is TGTGCCAGCACCACAGGGGCGAACGGCTACACCTTC. This gives the protein CASTTGANGYTF.

The genes are TRBV19 and TRBJ1-5; D is perhaps TRBD1 (5 bases). V gave up 3 bases and J gave up 1 base, with 10 bases separating them. Germline lookup yields CDR1 LNHDA and CDR2 SQIVND (reference sequence). CDR3 length equals 15 residues. DNA for the CDR3: TGTGCCAGTAGTATGCGGGGCGAGAGCAATCAGCCCCAGCATTTT. This encodes CASSMRGESNQPQHF.

The CDR3 loop reads CASSRVGGSGTDTQYF. The CDR3 bases are TGCGCCAGCAGCCGGGTCGGGGGGAGCGGAACAGATACGCAGTATTTT. The V call is TRBV5-1, the J call TRBJ2-3; 7 bases line up with TRBD2. CDR1 SGHRS and CDR2 YFSETQ come from the germline V gene. Trimming at V came to 4 bases and at J to 3 bases, leaving 11 bases not matched to a gene. The CDR3 totals 16 residues. The whole variable domain, filled in from reference TRBV5-1 and TRBJ2-3, reads KAGVTQTPRYLIKTRGQQVTLSCSPISGHRSVSWYQQTPGQGLQFLFEYFSETQRNKGNFPGRFSGRQFSNSRSEMNVSTLELGDSALYLCASSRVGGSGTDTQYFGPGTRLTVL.

The chain joins TRBV6-1 to TRBJ2-1; TRBD1 matches 7 bases. The length of the CDR3 is 14 residues. After removal of 7 bases from V and 8 bases from J, the junction contained 11 bases not matched to a gene. The V gene's germline CDR1 is MNHNS and CDR2 SASEGT. The CDR3, as DNA: TGTGCCAGCACCTGGACAGGAACCAGCGATGAGCAGTTCTTC. Translation gives CASTWTGTSDEQFF.

This chain uses TRBV5-1 with TRBJ2-7; 7 nucleotides align to TRBD1. This CDR3 spans 14 amino acids. The germline CDR1 and CDR2 sequences are SGHRS and YFSETQ. V shed 3 bases, J shed 0 bases, and the junction held 3 bases outside the gene matches. CDR3 loop: CASSSDRPSYEQYF. CDR3 DNA: TGCGCCAGCAGCTCGGACAGGCCCTCCTACGAGCAGTACTTC.

This clone was detected only once. The chain has TRBV27 and TRBJ2-7; TRBD2 matches at 9 bases. This CDR3 spans 15 amino acids. Germline V gene lookup returns CDR1 MNHEY and CDR2 SMNVEV (reference sequence). V lost 5 bases, J lost 4 bases, and 9 bases stayed unmatched. The CDR3 DNA reads as TGTGCCAGCAGTAAGATAGCGGGAGAACCATACGAGCAGTACTTC. This gives the protein CASSKIAGEPYEQYF.

V is TRBV28 and J is TRBJ1-5; 7 bases map to TRBD1. The V gene end was trimmed by 5 bases and the J gene end by 4 bases; junction bases not matched to a gene: 14. The V gene's germline CDR1 is MDHEN and CDR2 SYDVKM. The CDR3 has 17 residues. The CDR3 DNA is TGTGCCAGCAGTGCCTACTCCGGGACAGCCAAGAATCAGCCCCAGCATTTT. Its protein is CASSAYSGTAKNQPQHF.

The chain combines TRBV28 with TRBJ1-6; D might be TRBD1 (5 bases). Germline CDR1 and CDR2: MDHEN and SYDVKM. This CDR3 has 15 amino acids. Trimming removed 5 bases from V and 8 bases from J, with 16 bases in between. The CDR3 DNA is TGTGCCAGCAGTGTGGCAGGGCCCAGGGATTCACCCCTCCACTTT. This gives the protein CASSVAGPRDSPLHF.

The CDR3 coding sequence is TGTGCCACCAGCCGCGTCGGCGGGACCTCGACCCCTTGGGAGCAGTACTTC. This sequence encodes CATSRVGGTSTPWEQYF. This chain connects TRBV28 to TRBJ2-7, with a tentative D call TRBD2 (6 bases). The CDR3 contains 17 residues. The germline V and J ends were trimmed by 10 bases and 7 bases, with 32 bases remaining between them. The V gene's germline CDR1 is MDHEN and CDR2 SYDVKM. Looking up the rest from reference TRBV28 and TRBJ2-7 gives the full variable domain: DVKVTQSSRYLVKRTGEKVFLECVQDMDHENMFWYRQDPGLGLRLIYFSYDVKMKEKGDIPEGYSVSREKKERFSLILESASTNQTSMYLCATSRVGGTSTPWEQYFGPGTRLTVT.

This clone has only one observation. J is TRBJ2-7 and V is TRBV19, with TRBD2 as a possible D gene (6 bases). This CDR3 has 17 residues. Germline CDR1 and CDR2: LNHDA and SQIVND (reference sequence). V was cut by 6 bases and J by 1 base, with 22 bases left in between. The CDR3 DNA sequence: TGTGCCAGTAGCCGATATTCCGCCGGGACTCCTTCCTACGAGCAGTACTTC. Protein product: CASSRYSAGTPSYEQYF.

The gene calls are TRBV10-1 and TRBJ2-5; D possibly corresponds to TRBD1 (6 bases). Germline V lookup: CDR1 WNHNN, CDR2 SYGVQD (reference sequence). There are 12 residues in the CDR3. Trimming removed 0 bases at V and 7 bases at J, with 6 bases between. The CDR3: CASSESGGTQYF. Written as DNA, the CDR3 is TGCGCCAGCAGTGAGTCAGGGGGGACCCAGTACTTC.

The chain joins TRBV4-1 to TRBJ1-2; D is unresolved. Germline V CDR1 and CDR2: MGHRA, YSYEKL. The CDR3 has 16 residues. Trimming pared 1 base from V and 1 base from J, leaving 13 bases between. CDR3: CASSQGTLGSNYGYTF. The CDR3 DNA follows: TGCGCCAGCAGCCAAGGGACTCTCGGCAGTAACTATGGCTACACCTTC.

The V gene is TRBV6-4, the J gene TRBJ1-2; tentatively, D is TRBD1 (6 bases). CDR3 length: 15 residues. The ends were cut back, 0 bases at V and 7 bases at J, with 15 bases in the middle. The germline CDR1 and CDR2 sequences are MRHNA and SNTAGT. The CDR3, as DNA: TGTGCCAGCAGTGACTCGGGCAGGGGCGGTTCTGGCTACACCTTC. This translates into CASSDSGRGGSGYTF.